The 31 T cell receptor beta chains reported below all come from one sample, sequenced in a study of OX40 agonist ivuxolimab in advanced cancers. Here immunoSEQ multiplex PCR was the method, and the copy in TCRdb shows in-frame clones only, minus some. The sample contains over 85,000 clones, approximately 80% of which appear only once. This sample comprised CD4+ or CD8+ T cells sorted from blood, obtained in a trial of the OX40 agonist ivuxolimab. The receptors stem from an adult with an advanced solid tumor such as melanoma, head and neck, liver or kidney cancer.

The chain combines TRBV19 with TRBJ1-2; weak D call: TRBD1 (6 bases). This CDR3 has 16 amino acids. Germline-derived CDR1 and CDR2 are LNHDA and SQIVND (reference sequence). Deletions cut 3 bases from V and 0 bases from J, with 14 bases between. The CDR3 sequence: CASSIPRTVTNYGYTF. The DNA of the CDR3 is TGTGCCAGTAGTATCCCCCGGACAGTAACTAACTATGGCTACACCTTC.

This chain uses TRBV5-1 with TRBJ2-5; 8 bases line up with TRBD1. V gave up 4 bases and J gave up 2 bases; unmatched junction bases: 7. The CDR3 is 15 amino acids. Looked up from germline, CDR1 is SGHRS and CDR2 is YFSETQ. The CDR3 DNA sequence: TGCGCCAGCAGCCTGGGGGGACAGGAACAAGAGACCCAGTACTTC. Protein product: CASSLGGQEQETQYF.

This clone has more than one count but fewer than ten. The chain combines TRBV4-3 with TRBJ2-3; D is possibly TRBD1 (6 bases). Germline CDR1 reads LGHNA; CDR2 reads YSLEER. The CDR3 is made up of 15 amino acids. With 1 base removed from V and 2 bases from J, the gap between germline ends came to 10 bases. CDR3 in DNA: TGCGCCAGCAGCCAAGTACAGGGCTACACAGATACGCAGTATTTT. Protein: CASSQVQGYTDTQYF.

This CDR3 reads CASSLAVTNREDGYTF. CDR3 coding DNA: TGTGCCAGCAGCTTAGCCGTTACGAACAGAGAGGACGGCTACACCTTC. The chain recombines TRBV7-2 with TRBJ1-2; D gene uncertain. The CDR3 has 16 amino acids. Germline CDR1 SGHTA, CDR2 FQGNSA. The V end lost 0 bases, the J end lost 8 bases, and 19 bases lay between the germline ends. Looking up the rest from reference TRBV7-2 and TRBJ1-2 gives the full variable domain: GAGVSQSPSNKVTEKGKDVELRCDPISGHTALYWYRQSLGQGLEFLIYFQGNSAPDKSGLPSDRFSAERTGGSVSTLTIQRTQQEDSAVYLCASSLAVTNREDGYTFGSGTRLTVV.

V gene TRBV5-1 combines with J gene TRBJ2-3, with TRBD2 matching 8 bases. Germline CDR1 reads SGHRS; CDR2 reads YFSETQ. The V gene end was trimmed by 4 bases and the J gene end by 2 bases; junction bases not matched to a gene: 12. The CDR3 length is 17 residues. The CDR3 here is CASSQDSSGALTDTQYF. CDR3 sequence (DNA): TGCGCCAGCAGCCAAGACAGTAGCGGGGCTCTCACAGATACGCAGTATTTT.

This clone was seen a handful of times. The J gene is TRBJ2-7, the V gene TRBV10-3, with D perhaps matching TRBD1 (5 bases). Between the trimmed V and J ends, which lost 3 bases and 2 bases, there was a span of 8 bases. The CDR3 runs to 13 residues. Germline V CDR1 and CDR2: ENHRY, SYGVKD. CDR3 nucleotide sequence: TGTGCCATCAGTGACAGGGAAGCCTACGAGCAGTACTTC. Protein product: CAISDREAYEQYF.

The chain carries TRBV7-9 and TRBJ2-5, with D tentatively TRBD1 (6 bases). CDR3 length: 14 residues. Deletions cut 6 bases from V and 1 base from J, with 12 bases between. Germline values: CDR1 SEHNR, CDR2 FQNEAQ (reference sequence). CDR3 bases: TGTGCCAGCAGGCAAACAGGGTTCCAAGAGACCCAGTACTTC. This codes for CASRQTGFQETQYF.

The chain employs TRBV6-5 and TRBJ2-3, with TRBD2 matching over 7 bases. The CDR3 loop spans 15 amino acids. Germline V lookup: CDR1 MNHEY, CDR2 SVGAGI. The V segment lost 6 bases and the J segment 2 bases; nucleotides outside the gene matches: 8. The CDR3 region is CASRNWLADTDTQYF. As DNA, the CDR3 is TGTGCCAGCAGAAATTGGCTAGCGGACACAGATACGCAGTATTTT.

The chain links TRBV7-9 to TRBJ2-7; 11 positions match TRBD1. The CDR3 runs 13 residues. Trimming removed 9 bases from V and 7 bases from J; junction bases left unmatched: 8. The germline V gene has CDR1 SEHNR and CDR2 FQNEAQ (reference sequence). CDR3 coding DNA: TGTGCCAGTAGTGGGACAGGGGGTGAAGAGCAGTACGTC. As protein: CASSGTGGEEQYV.

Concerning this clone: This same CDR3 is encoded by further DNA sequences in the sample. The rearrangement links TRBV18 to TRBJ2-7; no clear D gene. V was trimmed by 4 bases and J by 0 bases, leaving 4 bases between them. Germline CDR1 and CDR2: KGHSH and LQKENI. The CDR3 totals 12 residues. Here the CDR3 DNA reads TGTGCCAGCTCACAAGACTCCTACGAGCAGTACTTC. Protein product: CASSQDSYEQYF.

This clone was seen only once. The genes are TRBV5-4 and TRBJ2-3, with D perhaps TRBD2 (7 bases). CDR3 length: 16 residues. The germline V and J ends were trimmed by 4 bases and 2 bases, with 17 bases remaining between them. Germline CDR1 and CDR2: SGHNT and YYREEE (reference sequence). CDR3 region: CASSPPTGGDTDTQYF. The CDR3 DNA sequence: TGTGCCAGCAGCCCCCCAACGGGGGGCGACACAGATACGCAGTATTTT. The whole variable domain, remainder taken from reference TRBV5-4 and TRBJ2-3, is ETGVTQSPTHLIKTRGQQVTLRCSSQSGHNTVSWYQQALGQGPQFIFQYYREEENGRGNFPPRFSGLQFPNYSSELNVNALELDDSALYLCASSPPTGGDTDTQYFGPGTRLTVL.

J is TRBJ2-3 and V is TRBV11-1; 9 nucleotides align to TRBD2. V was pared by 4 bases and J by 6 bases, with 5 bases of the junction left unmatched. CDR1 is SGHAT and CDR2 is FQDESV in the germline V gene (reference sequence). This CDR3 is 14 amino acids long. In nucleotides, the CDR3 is TGTGCCAGCAGCTCCGGGACTAGCCGGGATACGCAGTATTTT. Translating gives CASSSGTSRDTQYF.

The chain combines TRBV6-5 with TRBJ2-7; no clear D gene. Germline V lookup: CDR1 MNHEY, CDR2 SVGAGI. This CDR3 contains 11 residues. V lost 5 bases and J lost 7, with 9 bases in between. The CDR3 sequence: CASSGPEEQYF. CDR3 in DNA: TGTGCCAGCAGTGGGCCAGAGGAGCAGTACTTC.

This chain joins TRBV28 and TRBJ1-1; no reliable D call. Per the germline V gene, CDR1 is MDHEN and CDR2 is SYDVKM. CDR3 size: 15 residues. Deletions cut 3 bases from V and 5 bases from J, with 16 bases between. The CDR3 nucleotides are TGTGCCAGCAGTTTGGCCGCAGGAGGCCAGACTGAAGCTTTCTTT. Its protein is CASSLAAGGQTEAFF.

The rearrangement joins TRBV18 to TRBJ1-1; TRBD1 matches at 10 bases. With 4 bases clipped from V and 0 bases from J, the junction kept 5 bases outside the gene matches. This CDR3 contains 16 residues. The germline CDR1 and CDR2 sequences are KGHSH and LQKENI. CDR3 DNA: TGTGCCAGCTCACGAGGGACAGGGGAAATGAACACTGAAGCTTTCTTT. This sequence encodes CASSRGTGEMNTEAFF.

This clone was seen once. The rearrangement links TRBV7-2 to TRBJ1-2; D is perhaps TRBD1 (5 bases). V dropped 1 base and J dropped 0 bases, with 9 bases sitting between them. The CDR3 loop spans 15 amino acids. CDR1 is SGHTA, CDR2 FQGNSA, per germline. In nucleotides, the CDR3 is TGTGCCAGCAGCTTAGGGCCAGGGACTAACTATGGCTACACCTTC. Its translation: CASSLGPGTNYGYTF.

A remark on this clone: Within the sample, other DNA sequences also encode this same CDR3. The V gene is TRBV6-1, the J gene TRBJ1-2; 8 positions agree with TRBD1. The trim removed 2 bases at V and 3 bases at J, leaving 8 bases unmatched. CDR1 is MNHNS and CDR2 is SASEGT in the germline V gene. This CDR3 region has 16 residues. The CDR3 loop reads CASSELYSDRDYGYTF. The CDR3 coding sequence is TGTGCCAGCAGTGAACTGTATTCGGACAGGGACTATGGCTACACCTTC.

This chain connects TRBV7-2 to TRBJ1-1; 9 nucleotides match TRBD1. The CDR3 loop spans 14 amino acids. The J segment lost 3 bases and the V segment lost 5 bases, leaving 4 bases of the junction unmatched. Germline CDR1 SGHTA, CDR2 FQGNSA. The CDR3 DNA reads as TGTGCCAGCAGCCGACAGGGGGGTGACACTGAAGCTTTCTTT. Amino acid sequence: CASSRQGGDTEAFF.

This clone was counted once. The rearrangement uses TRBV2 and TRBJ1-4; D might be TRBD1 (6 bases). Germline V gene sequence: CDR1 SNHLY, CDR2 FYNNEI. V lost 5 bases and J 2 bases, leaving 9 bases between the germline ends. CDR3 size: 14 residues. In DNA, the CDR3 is TGTGCCAGCAGTTTGGGGGCGACTAATGAAAAACTGTTTTTT. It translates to CASSLGATNEKLFF.

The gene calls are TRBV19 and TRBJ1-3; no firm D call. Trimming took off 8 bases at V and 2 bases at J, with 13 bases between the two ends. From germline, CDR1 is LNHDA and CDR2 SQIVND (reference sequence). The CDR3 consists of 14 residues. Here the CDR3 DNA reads TGTGCCAGTTGCCCCGGAACCGCTGGAAACACCATATATTTT. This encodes CASCPGTAGNTIYF.

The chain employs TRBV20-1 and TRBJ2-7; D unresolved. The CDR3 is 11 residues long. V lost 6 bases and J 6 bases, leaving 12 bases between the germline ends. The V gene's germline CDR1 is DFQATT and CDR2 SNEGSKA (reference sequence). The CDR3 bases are TGCAGTGCACCGGAAACGGGCGAGCAGTACTTC. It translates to CSAPETGEQYF.

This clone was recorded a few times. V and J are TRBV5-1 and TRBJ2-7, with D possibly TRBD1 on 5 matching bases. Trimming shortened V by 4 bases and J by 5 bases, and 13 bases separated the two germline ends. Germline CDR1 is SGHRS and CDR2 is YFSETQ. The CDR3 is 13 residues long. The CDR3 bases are TGCGCCAGCAGCCCAGGGCTCGCAAACGAGCAGTACTTC. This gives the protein CASSPGLANEQYF.

The CDR3 spells CASSPGTGGNQPQHF. As DNA, the CDR3 is TGTGCCAGCTCACCAGGCACAGGGGGCAATCAGCCCCAGCATTTT. The chain combines TRBV18 with TRBJ1-5, with TRBD1 identical over 7 bases. The CDR3 runs to 15 residues. V lost 2 bases to trimming and J lost 2 bases; unmatched junction nucleotides: 3. CDR1 and CDR2 (germline): KGHSH, LQKENI.

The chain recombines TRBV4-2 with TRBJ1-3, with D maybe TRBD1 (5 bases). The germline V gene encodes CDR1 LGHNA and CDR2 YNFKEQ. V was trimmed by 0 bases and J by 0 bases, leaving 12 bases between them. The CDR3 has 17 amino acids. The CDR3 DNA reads TGTGCCAGCAGCCAAGATCCCAGGGACCGCTCTGGAAACACCATATATTTT. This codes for CASSQDPRDRSGNTIYF.

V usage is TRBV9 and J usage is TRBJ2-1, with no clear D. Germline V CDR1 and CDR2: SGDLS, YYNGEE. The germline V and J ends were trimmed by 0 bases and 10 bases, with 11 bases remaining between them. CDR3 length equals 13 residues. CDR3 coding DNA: TGTGCCAGCAGCGTAGAGGTTTGGAAAGAGCAGTTCTTC. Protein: CASSVEVWKEQFF.

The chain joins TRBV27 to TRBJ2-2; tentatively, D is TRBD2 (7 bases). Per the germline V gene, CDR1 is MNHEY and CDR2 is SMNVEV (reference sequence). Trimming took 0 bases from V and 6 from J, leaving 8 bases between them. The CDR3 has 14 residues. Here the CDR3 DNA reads TGTGCCAGCAGTTTATCGGGGGGGCCCGGGGAGCTGTTTTTT. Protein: CASSLSGGPGELFF.

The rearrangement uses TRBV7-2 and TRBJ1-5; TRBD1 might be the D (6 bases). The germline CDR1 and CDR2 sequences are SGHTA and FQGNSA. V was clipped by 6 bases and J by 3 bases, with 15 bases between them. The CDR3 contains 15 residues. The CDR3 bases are TGTGCCAGCAGTTACCGACGGACAGACAATCAGCCCCAGCATTTT. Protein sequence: CASSYRRTDNQPQHF.

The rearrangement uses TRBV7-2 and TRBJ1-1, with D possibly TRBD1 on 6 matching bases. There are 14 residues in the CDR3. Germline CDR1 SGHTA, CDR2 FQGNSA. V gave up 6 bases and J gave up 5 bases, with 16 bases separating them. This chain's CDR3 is CASRISQGETEAFF. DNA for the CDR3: TGTGCCAGCAGAATATCACAGGGTGAGACTGAAGCTTTCTTT.

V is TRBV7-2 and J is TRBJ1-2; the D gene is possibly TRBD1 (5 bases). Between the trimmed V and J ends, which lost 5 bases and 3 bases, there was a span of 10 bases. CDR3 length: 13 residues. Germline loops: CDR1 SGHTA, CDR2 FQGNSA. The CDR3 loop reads CASSPSGYYGYTF. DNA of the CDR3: TGTGCCAGCAGCCCCTCAGGGTACTATGGCTACACCTTC.

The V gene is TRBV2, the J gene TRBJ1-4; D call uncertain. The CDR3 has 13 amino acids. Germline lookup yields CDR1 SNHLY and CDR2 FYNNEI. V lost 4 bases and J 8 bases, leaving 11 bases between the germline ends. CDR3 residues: CASSGDVAEKLFF. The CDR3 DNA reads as TGTGCCAGCAGTGGGGATGTTGCGGAAAAACTGTTTTTT.

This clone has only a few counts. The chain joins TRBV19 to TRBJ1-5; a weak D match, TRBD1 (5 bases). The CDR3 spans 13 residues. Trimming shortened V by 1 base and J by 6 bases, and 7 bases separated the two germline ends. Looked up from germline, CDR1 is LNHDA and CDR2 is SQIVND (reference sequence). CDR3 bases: TGTGCCAGTAGTATAGCGGGGCCTCAGCCCCAGCATTTT. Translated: CASSIAGPQPQHF.